Below, 3 T cell receptor beta chains from the same sample are listed, as sequenced in a study of blood T cell repertoires in COVID-19 (TCRdb year 2020). Library preparation employed the immunoSEQ multiplex PCR assay. Sourced from immuneACCESS, this table was stored by TCRdb with only in-frame sequences that have V and J called. A share of the clones is absent; for the studies checked, an unresolved V gene accounts for under half, and the remainder has no known explanation. The sample data list approximately 230,000 clones, and approximately 90% of these were observed just once. The top ten clones comprise about 6.7% of the sample. The sample taken for sequencing was peripheral blood. These receptor sequences come from a woman aged 30 to 39 with COVID-19, enrolled during active disease.

V is TRBV7-9 and J is TRBJ1-1; 10 positions match TRBD1. This CDR3 region has 14 residues. Losses at the gene ends were 10 bases for V and 5 bases for J; bases not matched to a gene: 10. Germline CDR1 and CDR2: SEHNR and FQNEAQ (reference sequence). CDR3 residues: CAIVGQGVRTEAFF. The DNA for the CDR3 is TGTGCCATAGTCGGACAGGGGGTAAGGACTGAAGCTTTCTTT. Using reference TRBV7-9 and TRBJ1-1 for the parts outside the CDR3, the full variable domain is DTGVSQNPRHKITKRGQNVTFRCDPISEHNRLYWYRQTLGQGPEFLTYFQNEAQLEKSRLLSDRFSAERPKGSFSTLEIQRTEQGDSAMYLCAIVGQGVRTEAFFGQGTRLTVV.

This clone showed up just once. This chain links TRBV28 with TRBJ2-7; D call uncertain. With 6 bases removed from V and 3 bases from J, the gap between germline ends came to 15 bases. The CDR3 is 14 residues long. Germline values: CDR1 MDHEN, CDR2 SYDVKM. For the CDR3, the DNA is TGTGCCAGCAGCCCCGGGTCCCTTCTCTACGAGCAGTACTTC. Its protein is CASSPGSLLYEQYF.

J is TRBJ2-7 and V is TRBV19; 7 bases are a match to TRBD1. V was pared by 5 bases and J by 0 bases, with 7 bases of the junction left unmatched. This CDR3 is 15 amino acids long. Germline V gene data show CDR1 as LNHDA and CDR2 as SQIVND (reference sequence). The CDR3 reads CASSVVTGTSYEQYF. CDR3 sequence (DNA): TGTGCCAGTAGTGTCGTGACAGGGACCTCCTACGAGCAGTACTTC.